The next 19 T cell receptor beta chains were all read from a single sample in a study of cytomegalovirus exposure and HLA in healthy donors. Clones were sequenced by immunoSEQ multiplex PCR, and TCRdb holds only the in-frame ones, with some missing. The sample lists about 220,000 clones; over 80% were seen once. The material sequenced was PBMCs. The origin of the receptors is a woman between 18 and 29 years old in good health and CMV-seronegative.

J is TRBJ2-1 and V is TRBV9; TRBD2 matches 8 bases. V dropped 6 bases and J dropped 3; count of bases not matched to a gene: 20. The germline gives CDR1 SGDLS, CDR2 YYNGEE. This CDR3 region has 19 residues. The CDR3 DNA follows: TGTGCCAGCACCACAAACAGCCCGGGAGGGCCTCGTGTCTACAATGAGCAGTTCTTC. This gives the protein CASTTNSPGGPRVYNEQFF.

This sequence joins TRBV10-1 and TRBJ2-3, with D perhaps TRBD2 (5 bases). Trimming took off 9 bases at V and 13 bases at J, with 20 bases between the two ends. The length of the CDR3 is 12 residues. CDR1 is WNHNN, CDR2 SYGVQD, per germline (reference sequence). The CDR3 nucleotides are TGCGCCAGTGCGGGCCGAAGGACCAAGGAGTATTTT. Protein: CASAGRRTKEYF.

This clone appeared once. This rearrangement joins TRBV23-1 to TRBJ2-7, with 11 nucleotides matching TRBD2. TRBV23-1 is identified as an open reading frame with a role that is uncertain. After removal of 1 base from V and 6 bases from J, the junction contained 8 bases not matched to a gene. This CDR3 region has 16 residues. Written as DNA, the CDR3 is TGCGCCAGCAGTCAATTTTTACTAGCGGGAGTAGCCGAGCAGTACTTC. Protein: CASSQFLLAGVAEQYF.

The gene calls are TRBV19 and TRBJ2-1, with D maybe TRBD2 (6 bases). Trimming took off 6 bases at V and 0 bases at J, with 12 bases between the two ends. Germline V gene sequence: CDR1 LNHDA, CDR2 SQIVND (reference sequence). The CDR3 contains 15 residues. The CDR3: CASSLAYSSYNEQFF. CDR3 in DNA: TGTGCCAGTAGCCTAGCGTACAGCTCCTACAATGAGCAGTTCTTC.

The rearrangement links TRBV27 to TRBJ2-2, with 9 bases identical to TRBD1. CDR1 MNHEY and CDR2 SMNVEV come from the germline V gene (reference sequence). V shed 6 bases, J shed 5 bases, and the junction held 7 bases outside the gene matches. This CDR3 spans 15 amino acids. Here the CDR3 DNA reads TGTGCCAGCAGCCTGGGACAGGGATTGACCGGGGAGCTGTTTTTT. Its protein product is CASSLGQGLTGELFF.

The rearrangement links TRBV14 to TRBJ2-1, with 12 positions matching TRBD2. CDR1 SGHDN and CDR2 FVKESK come from the germline V gene. Trimming removed 3 bases from V and 4 bases from J; junction bases left unmatched: 7. The CDR3 runs 17 residues. This chain's CDR3 is CASSHRASGRGYNEQFF. The CDR3 bases are TGTGCCAGCAGCCATAGGGCTAGCGGGAGGGGGTACAATGAGCAGTTCTTC.

The rearrangement uses TRBV5-1 and TRBJ1-5; D is perhaps TRBD1 (5 bases). Germline loops: CDR1 SGHRS, CDR2 YFSETQ. The CDR3 extends over 15 amino acids. Trimming took 2 bases from V and 2 from J, leaving 11 bases between them. This chain's CDR3 is CASSFSGLGNQPQHF. CDR3 DNA sequence: TGCGCCAGCAGCTTTTCAGGGCTTGGCAATCAGCCCCAGCATTTT.

This chain links TRBV28 with TRBJ1-2, with 9 bases identical to TRBD1. Germline V gene sequence: CDR1 MDHEN, CDR2 SYDVKM. V lost 10 bases and J lost 5; bases outside the gene matches: 8. CDR3 length equals 13 residues. The CDR3: CATRVGTGYGYTF. The DNA of the CDR3 is TGTGCCACCAGGGTCGGGACAGGGTATGGCTACACCTTC.

This sequence joins TRBV28 and TRBJ2-5; D possibly corresponds to TRBD2 (6 bases). This CDR3 contains 16 residues. Germline V gives CDR1 MDHEN, CDR2 SYDVKM. V was cut by 3 bases and J by 2 bases, with 16 bases left in between. CDR3: CASSFLPPGVQETQYF. The DNA for the CDR3 is TGTGCCAGCAGTTTTCTCCCGCCGGGAGTGCAAGAGACCCAGTACTTC.

The chain recombines TRBV27 with TRBJ2-1, with D perhaps matching TRBD2 (5 bases). The ends were cut back, 3 bases at V and 7 bases at J, with 13 bases in the middle. Germline V CDR1 and CDR2: MNHEY, SMNVEV (reference sequence). This CDR3 comprises 14 residues. The CDR3 protein is CASSFEGRINEQFF. The DNA of the CDR3 is TGTGCCAGCAGTTTTGAGGGTAGAATTAATGAGCAGTTCTTC.

This chain joins TRBV15 and TRBJ1-1; D gene ambiguous. Trimming took off 4 bases at V and 3 bases at J, with 12 bases between the two ends. Germline assignment: CDR1 LNHNV and CDR2 YYDKDF (reference sequence). This CDR3 contains 14 residues. CDR3 nucleotide sequence: TGTGCCACCAGCAAAAGAGGGCCGGACACTGAAGCTTTCTTT. Residues: CATSKRGPDTEAFF.

The genes are TRBV2 and TRBJ2-7; D perhaps matches TRBD1 (6 bases). This CDR3 region has 12 residues. V was shortened by 3 bases and J by 4 bases, with 7 bases between the two germline ends. Germline CDR1 is SNHLY and CDR2 is FYNNEI. CDR3 coding DNA: TGTGCCAGCAGTGATGACAGGTACGAGCAGTACTTC. Translating it yields CASSDDRYEQYF. Supplemented by reference TRBV2 and TRBJ2-7, the full variable domain reads EPEVTQTPSHQVTQMGQEVILRCVPISNHLYFYWYRQILGQKVEFLVSFYNNEISEKSEIFDDQFSVERPDGSNFTLKIRSTKLEDSAMYFCASSDDRYEQYFGPGTRLTVT.

This clone was observed once. The V gene is TRBV30, the J gene TRBJ2-7; no firm D call. From germline, CDR1 is GTSNPN and CDR2 SVGIG (reference sequence). Trimming shortened V by 8 bases and J by 0 bases, and 14 bases separated the two germline ends. The CDR3 runs to 13 residues. In nucleotides, the CDR3 is TGTGCCGGAATCAGAAGGAGCTCCTACGAGCAGTACTTC. It translates to CAGIRRSSYEQYF.

The V call is TRBV27, the J call TRBJ2-1; no clear D gene. Germline loops: CDR1 MNHEY, CDR2 SMNVEV (reference sequence). CDR3 length: 16 residues. V gave up 5 bases and J gave up 1 base, with 15 bases separating them. CDR3 residues: CASSLTHVASYNEQFF. CDR3 DNA sequence: TGTGCCAGCAGTCTGACTCACGTTGCTTCCTACAATGAGCAGTTCTTC.

The V gene is TRBV27, the J gene TRBJ2-7, with D uncertain. Germline V gene lookup returns CDR1 MNHEY and CDR2 SMNVEV (reference sequence). V lost 3 bases and J 3 bases, leaving 9 bases between the germline ends. The CDR3 loop spans 13 amino acids. CDR3 amino acids: CASSFGRIYEQYF. In nucleotides, the CDR3 is TGTGCCAGCAGTTTTGGCAGGATCTACGAGCAGTACTTC.

The genes are TRBV5-1 and TRBJ1-5; 8 nucleotides line up with TRBD1. CDR1 SGHRS and CDR2 YFSETQ come from the germline V gene. CDR3 length: 14 amino acids. V trimming: 4 bases; J trimming: 6 bases; junction bases outside the gene matches: 6. CDR3: CASSTGQGSQPQHF. The CDR3, as DNA: TGCGCCAGCAGCACCGGACAGGGTAGTCAGCCCCAGCATTTT.

The chain employs TRBV7-3 and TRBJ2-1; maybe TRBD2 (6 bases). Trimming removed 5 bases at V and 0 bases at J, with 14 bases between. Per the germline V gene, CDR1 is SGHTA and CDR2 is FQGTGA. The CDR3 length is 16 residues. The CDR3 protein is CASSTVADYSYNEQFF. The CDR3 DNA sequence: TGTGCCAGCAGCACGGTTGCGGACTACTCCTACAATGAGCAGTTCTTC.

This clone is a singleton in its sample. The rearrangement links TRBV2 to TRBJ2-1; 12 positions agree with TRBD2. In germline, CDR1 is SNHLY, CDR2 FYNNEI. The ends lost 5 bases at V and 8 bases at J; junction bases unmatched: 7. The CDR3 has 15 amino acids. The CDR3 DNA reads TGTGCCAGCAGTCAACCGGGACTAGCGGGTCATGAGCAGTTCTTC. Amino acid sequence: CASSQPGLAGHEQFF.

This clone was found once. The CDR3 spells CASSLAGQGENYGYTF. DNA of the CDR3: TGTGCCAGCAGCTTAGCGGGACAGGGCGAGAACTATGGCTACACCTTC. The chain uses TRBV7-6 and TRBJ1-2, with TRBD1 matching 9 bases. Germline trimming cut 0 bases from V and 2 bases from J; bases unmatched to any gene: 4. This CDR3 region has 16 residues. Germline CDR1 is SGHVS and CDR2 is FNYEAQ.